This entry features one T cell receptor beta chain sequence. At the DNA level, this CDR3 is encoded by other sequences in the same sample as well. These data belong to a study of blood T cell repertoires in COVID-19. Study-level background: COVID-19 samples, acute and convalescent, were from the United States, Italy and Spain. In each case, the material was cDNA or gDNA derived from T cells, B-cell-depleted T cells, or PBMCs.

V lost 5 bases and J lost 2; bases outside the gene matches: 3. The V gene's germline CDR1 is SNHLY and CDR2 FYNNEI. The CDR3 covers 14 residues. Data came from immunoSEQ multiplex PCR; TCRdb stores just in-frame clones and leaves some out. Here the sample spans 210,000 or so clones, roughly nine tenths being singletons. This clonotype was sampled from a woman younger than 30 who had recovered from COVID-19. The V gene is TRBV2, the J gene TRBJ1-2; 9 positions match TRBD1. Sequencing was done on a sample of peripheral blood. This CDR3 reads CASSLGQGNYGYTF. CDR3 DNA: TGTGCCAGCAGTTTGGGACAGGGAAACTATGGCTACACCTTC.